Listed below are T cell receptor beta chains from one sample, sequenced in a study of PD-1 blockade in classical Hodgkin lymphoma. The table came from immunoSEQ multiplex PCR; TCRdb's copy has only in-frame clones and leaves some out. This sample has around 20,000 clones, with more than 75% found just once. This specimen consisted of peripheral blood mononuclear cells (PBMCs), obtained before the fourth cycle of nivolumab. These receptors all stem from a human donor with classical Hodgkin lymphoma. CDR3s include the opening cysteine and the closing phenylalanine or tryptophan. The D gene is left open where the match is weak. Where a row states a size, it is once, few, many or the class of an expanded clone; other rows omit it.

j_call: TRBJ2-3; v_call: TRBV6-1; d_call: NA; clone_size: NA; cdr3_nt: TGTGCCAGCAGTCACGGGGGGCGCACAGATACGCAGTATTTT; cdr3_aa: CASSHGGRTDTQYF
j_call: TRBJ2-1; v_call: TRBV7-2; d_call: NA; clone_size: NA; cdr3_nt: TGTGCCAGCAGCTCGGATCATCGACACAATGAGCAGTTCTTC; cdr3_aa: CASSSDHRHNEQFF
j_call: TRBJ2-1; v_call: TRBV5-6; d_call: TRBD1; clone_size: NA; cdr3_nt: TGTGCCAGCAGCTCCCTCCGGGACAGGGTAAAAAATGAGCAGTTCTTC; cdr3_aa: CASSSLRDRVKNEQFF
j_call: TRBJ1-1; v_call: TRBV2; d_call: TRBD1; clone_size: medium-sized; cdr3_nt: TGTGCCAGCAGAGAAGGACAGGGGGGAATGAACACTGAAGCTTTCTTT; cdr3_aa: CASREGQGGMNTEAFF
j_call: TRBJ2-1; v_call: TRBV27; d_call: TRBD2; clone_size: NA; cdr3_nt: TGTGCCAGCAGTTTCCGAGGGACTAGCGGGAGGGCCTGGAATGAGCAGTTCTTC; cdr3_aa: CASSFRGTSGRAWNEQFF
j_call: TRBJ1-2; v_call: TRBV2; d_call: NA; clone_size: NA; cdr3_nt: TGTGCCAGCACCAGGCAGACTAACTATGGCTACACCTTC; cdr3_aa: CASTRQTNYGYTF
j_call: TRBJ2-7; v_call: TRBV6-5; d_call: TRBD2; clone_size: NA; cdr3_nt: TGTGCCAGCAGCCGTAGCGGGAGGGGTCAGTACTTC; cdr3_aa: CASSRSGRGQYF
j_call: TRBJ2-1; v_call: TRBV19; d_call: TRBD2; clone_size: NA; cdr3_nt: TGTGCCAGTAGTCCCGGGACTAAAAAGAATGAGCAGTTCTTC; cdr3_aa: CASSPGTKKNEQFF
j_call: TRBJ2-1; v_call: TRBV7-2; d_call: TRBD2; clone_size: NA; cdr3_nt: TGTGCCAGCAGTCGCGAGGCCAGCGGGAGGGCCTACAATGAGCAGTTCTTC; cdr3_aa: CASSREASGRAYNEQFF
j_call: TRBJ2-5; v_call: TRBV7-8; d_call: NA; clone_size: NA; cdr3_nt: TGTGCCAGCAGCCGGGGCAGTGGAGAGACCCAGTACTTC; cdr3_aa: CASSRGSGETQYF
j_call: TRBJ1-1; v_call: TRBV27; d_call: NA; clone_size: NA; cdr3_nt: TGTGCCAGCAGTTTATATGCGGGGGCTGAAGCTTTCTTT; cdr3_aa: CASSLYAGAEAFF
j_call: TRBJ1-6; v_call: TRBV4-1; d_call: TRBD1; clone_size: NA; cdr3_nt: TGCGCCAGCAGCCATTTACCCGGGACAGGGTACTCCTATAATTCACCCCTCCACTTT; cdr3_aa: CASSHLPGTGYSYNSPLHF
j_call: TRBJ2-3; v_call: TRBV6-5; d_call: NA; clone_size: NA; cdr3_nt: TGTGCCAGCAGTAAGGGCGGGGTCACAGATACGCAGTATTTT; cdr3_aa: CASSKGGVTDTQYF
j_call: TRBJ2-4; v_call: TRBV4-1; d_call: NA; clone_size: NA; cdr3_nt: TGCGCCAGCAGCCAACAGATCTCCAAAAACATTCAGTACTTC; cdr3_aa: CASSQQISKNIQYF
j_call: TRBJ1-2; v_call: TRBV28; d_call: TRBD1; clone_size: few; cdr3_nt: TGTGCCAGCAGACAGACGGGGACAGGGGGCATCGGCTATGGCTACACCTTC; cdr3_aa: CASRQTGTGGIGYGYTF
j_call: TRBJ1-1; v_call: TRBV6-5; d_call: NA; clone_size: once; cdr3_nt: TGTGCCAGCAGTTACTCGATGAACACTGAAGCTTTCTTT; cdr3_aa: CASSYSMNTEAFF
j_call: TRBJ2-4; v_call: TRBV25-1; d_call: TRBD2; clone_size: NA; cdr3_nt: TGTGCCAGCAGTGATGCCCTAGCGGTAGCCAAAAACATTCAGTACTTC; cdr3_aa: CASSDALAVAKNIQYF
j_call: TRBJ1-1; v_call: TRBV4-1; d_call: TRBD1; clone_size: NA; cdr3_nt: TGCGCCAGCAGCCATAACAGGGGGGGGACTGAAGCTTTCTTT; cdr3_aa: CASSHNRGGTEAFF
j_call: TRBJ1-1; v_call: TRBV6-9; d_call: NA; clone_size: NA; cdr3_nt: TGTGCCAGCAGTTGGGATTTTTGCATGAACACTGAAGCTTTCTTT; cdr3_aa: CASSWDFCMNTEAFF
j_call: TRBJ1-5; v_call: TRBV28; d_call: NA; clone_size: NA; cdr3_nt: TGTGCCAGCAGTTTAGGGCCCCTCCAGCCCCAGCATTTT; cdr3_aa: CASSLGPLQPQHF
j_call: TRBJ2-5; v_call: TRBV5-1; d_call: TRBD2; clone_size: NA; cdr3_nt: TGCGCCAGCAGCTTGGGGGCCGGGACTAGAGGCGAGACCCAGTACTTC; cdr3_aa: CASSLGAGTRGETQYF
j_call: TRBJ2-2; v_call: TRBV15; d_call: NA; clone_size: once; cdr3_nt: TGTGCCACCAGCAGAGACCGGCTGGCCGGGGAGCTGTTTTTT; cdr3_aa: CATSRDRLAGELFF
j_call: TRBJ1-2; v_call: TRBV6-1; d_call: TRBD1; clone_size: NA; cdr3_nt: TGTGCCAGCAGTGAAAAGTTTGGACAGGCGCCCGGGGCTATGGGCTACACCTTC; cdr3_aa: CASSEKFGQAPGAMGYTF
j_call: TRBJ1-2; v_call: TRBV6-5; d_call: NA; clone_size: once; cdr3_nt: TGTGCCTGCCGGATGGGGGGAGGTGGCTACACCTTC; cdr3_aa: CACRMGGGGYTF
j_call: TRBJ1-4; v_call: TRBV6-6; d_call: TRBD1; clone_size: few; cdr3_nt: TGTGCCAGCCTCACGGGACAGGGGGATGAAAAACTGTTTTTT; cdr3_aa: CASLTGQGDEKLFF
j_call: TRBJ1-4; v_call: TRBV6-1; d_call: NA; clone_size: NA; cdr3_nt: TGTGCCAGCAAGGATAAGGTCGAAGAAAAACTGTTTTTT; cdr3_aa: CASKDKVEEKLFF
j_call: TRBJ2-5; v_call: TRBV27; d_call: TRBD2; clone_size: NA; cdr3_nt: TGTGCCAGCAGCACCAAACTAGCGGGGGAATGGGAGACCCAGTACTTC; cdr3_aa: CASSTKLAGEWETQYF
j_call: TRBJ1-2; v_call: TRBV2; d_call: TRBD1; clone_size: few; cdr3_nt: TGTGCCAGCAGTGAAGGCAGGGGGGCCTATGGCTACACCTTC; cdr3_aa: CASSEGRGAYGYTF
j_call: TRBJ1-4; v_call: TRBV28; d_call: TRBD1; clone_size: few; cdr3_nt: TGTGCCAGCAAAATCGCGGGGACAGGGAACGAAAAACTGTTTTTT; cdr3_aa: CASKIAGTGNEKLFF
j_call: TRBJ1-2; v_call: TRBV7-8; d_call: NA; clone_size: NA; cdr3_nt: TGTGCCAGCAGCTTCGACACGGCGTACGGAAACACCTTC; cdr3_aa: CASSFDTAYGNTF
j_call: TRBJ2-7; v_call: TRBV11-2; d_call: TRBD2; clone_size: NA; cdr3_nt: TGTGCCAGCAGCTTATGGGGGGGGACCTCCTACGAGCAGTACTTC; cdr3_aa: CASSLWGGTSYEQYF